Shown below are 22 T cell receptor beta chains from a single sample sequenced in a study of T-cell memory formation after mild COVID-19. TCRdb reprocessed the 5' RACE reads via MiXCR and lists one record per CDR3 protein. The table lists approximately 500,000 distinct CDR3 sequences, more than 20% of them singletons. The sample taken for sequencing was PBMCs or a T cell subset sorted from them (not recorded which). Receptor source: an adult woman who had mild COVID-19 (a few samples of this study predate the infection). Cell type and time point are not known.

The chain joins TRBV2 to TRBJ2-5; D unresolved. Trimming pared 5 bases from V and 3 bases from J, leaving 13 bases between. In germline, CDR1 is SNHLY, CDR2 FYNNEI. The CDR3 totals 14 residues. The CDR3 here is CASSPEYWEETQYF. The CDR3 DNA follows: TGTGCCAGCAGTCCAGAGTATTGGGAAGAGACCCAGTACTTC.

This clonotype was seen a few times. As DNA, the CDR3 is TGCGCCAGCAGCTACACGTCGGGCAACTATGGCTACACCTTC. It yields the protein CASSYTSGNYGYTF. The V call is TRBV4-1, the J call TRBJ1-2; no firm D call. Germline assignment: CDR1 MGHRA and CDR2 YSYEKL. V lost 5 bases and J 2 bases, leaving 12 bases between the germline ends. The CDR3 has 14 residues.

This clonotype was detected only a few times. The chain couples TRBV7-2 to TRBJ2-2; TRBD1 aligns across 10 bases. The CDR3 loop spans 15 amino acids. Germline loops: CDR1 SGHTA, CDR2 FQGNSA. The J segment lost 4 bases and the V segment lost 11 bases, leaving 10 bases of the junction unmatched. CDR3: CAQPGQGVVTGELFF. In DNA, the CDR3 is TGTGCCCAGCCCGGACAGGGGGTGGTCACCGGGGAGCTGTTTTTT.

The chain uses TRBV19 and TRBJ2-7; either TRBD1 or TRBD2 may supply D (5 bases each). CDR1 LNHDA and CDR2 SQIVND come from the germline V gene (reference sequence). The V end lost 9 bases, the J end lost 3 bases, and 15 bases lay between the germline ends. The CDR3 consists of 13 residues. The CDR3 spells CASAGMGDYEQYF. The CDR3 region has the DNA TGTGCCAGCGCAGGGATGGGAGACTACGAGCAGTACTTC.

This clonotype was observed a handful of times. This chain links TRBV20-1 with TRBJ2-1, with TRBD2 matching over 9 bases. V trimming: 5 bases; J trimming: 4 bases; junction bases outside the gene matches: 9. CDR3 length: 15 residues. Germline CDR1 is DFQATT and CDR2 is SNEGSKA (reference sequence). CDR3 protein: CSADLLAGDYNEQFF. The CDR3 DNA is TGCAGTGCTGATCTTTTAGCGGGGGATTACAATGAGCAGTTCTTC.

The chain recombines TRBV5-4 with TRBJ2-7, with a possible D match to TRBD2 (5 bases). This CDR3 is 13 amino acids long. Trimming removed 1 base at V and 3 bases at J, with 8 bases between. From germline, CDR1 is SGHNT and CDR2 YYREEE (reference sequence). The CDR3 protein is CASSLPGLYEQYF. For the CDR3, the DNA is TGTGCCAGCAGCTTGCCAGGACTCTACGAGCAGTACTTC.

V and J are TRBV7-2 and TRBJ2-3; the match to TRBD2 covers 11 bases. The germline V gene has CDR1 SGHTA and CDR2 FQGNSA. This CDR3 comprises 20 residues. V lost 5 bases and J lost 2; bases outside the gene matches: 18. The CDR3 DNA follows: TGTGCCAGCAGCCGGGATATGGGACTAGCGGTAGTTAAGTACACAGATACGCAGTATTTT. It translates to CASSRDMGLAVVKYTDTQYF. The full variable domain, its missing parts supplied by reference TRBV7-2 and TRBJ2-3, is GAGVSQSPSNKVTEKGKDVELRCDPISGHTALYWYRQSLGQGLEFLIYFQGNSAPDKSGLPSDRFSAERTGGSVSTLTIQRTQQEDSAVYLCASSRDMGLAVVKYTDTQYFGPGTRLTVL.

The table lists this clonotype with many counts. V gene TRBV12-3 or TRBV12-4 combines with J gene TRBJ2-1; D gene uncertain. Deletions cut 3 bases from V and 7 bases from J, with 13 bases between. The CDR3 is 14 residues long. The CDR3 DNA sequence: TGTGCCAGCAGTTTGTCGAGTCGGTGGAATGAGCAGTTCTTC. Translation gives CASSLSSRWNEQFF.

In DNA form, the CDR3 reads TGCGCCAGCAGCCAACTAGCGGGAGTTGGTACCGGGGAGCTGTTTTTT. This sequence encodes CASSQLAGVGTGELFF. This chain joins TRBV4-3 and TRBJ2-2; TRBD2 aligns across 10 bases. The V and J ends lost 2 bases and 5 bases, in that order; junction bases with no gene match: 5. The germline V gene has CDR1 LGHNA and CDR2 YSLEER. This CDR3 region has 16 residues.

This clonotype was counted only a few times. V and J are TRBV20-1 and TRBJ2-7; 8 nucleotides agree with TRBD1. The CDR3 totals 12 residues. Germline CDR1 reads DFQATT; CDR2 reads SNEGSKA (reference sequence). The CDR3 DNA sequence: TGCAGCGTGGGACAGGCGACCTACGAGCAGTACTTC. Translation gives CSVGQATYEQYF.

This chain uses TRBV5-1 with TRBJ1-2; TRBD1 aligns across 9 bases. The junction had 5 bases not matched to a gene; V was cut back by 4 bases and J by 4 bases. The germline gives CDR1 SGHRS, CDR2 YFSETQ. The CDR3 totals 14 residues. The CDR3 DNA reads TGCGCCAGCAGCGTCGGGACAGGGCTCTATGGCTACACCTTC. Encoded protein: CASSVGTGLYGYTF.

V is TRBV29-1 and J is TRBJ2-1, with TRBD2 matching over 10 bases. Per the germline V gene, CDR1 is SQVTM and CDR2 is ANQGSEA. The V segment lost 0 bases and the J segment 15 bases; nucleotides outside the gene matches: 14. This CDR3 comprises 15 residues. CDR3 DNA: TGCAGCGTTGAAGAGCGAACTAGCGGGACCCGCTTTTTGTTCTTC. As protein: CSVEERTSGTRFLFF.

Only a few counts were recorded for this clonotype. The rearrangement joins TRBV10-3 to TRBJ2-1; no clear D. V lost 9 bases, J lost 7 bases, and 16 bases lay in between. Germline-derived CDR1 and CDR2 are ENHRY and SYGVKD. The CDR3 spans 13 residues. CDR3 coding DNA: TGTGCCATGGGGAACGGCCCACTTAATGAGCAGTTCTTC. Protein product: CAMGNGPLNEQFF.

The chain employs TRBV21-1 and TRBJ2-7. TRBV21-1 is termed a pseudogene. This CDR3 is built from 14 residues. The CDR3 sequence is CASSKPGLLGEQYF. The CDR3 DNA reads TGTGCCAGCAGCAAACCAGGTTTACTGGGCGAGCAGTACTTC.

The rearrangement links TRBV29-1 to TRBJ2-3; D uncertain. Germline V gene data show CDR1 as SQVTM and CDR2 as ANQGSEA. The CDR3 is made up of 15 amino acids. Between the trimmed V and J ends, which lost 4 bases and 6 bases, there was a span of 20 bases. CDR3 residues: CSVAARLFEGDTQYF. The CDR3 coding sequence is TGCAGCGTTGCTGCCAGGCTCTTCGAAGGGGATACGCAGTATTTT.

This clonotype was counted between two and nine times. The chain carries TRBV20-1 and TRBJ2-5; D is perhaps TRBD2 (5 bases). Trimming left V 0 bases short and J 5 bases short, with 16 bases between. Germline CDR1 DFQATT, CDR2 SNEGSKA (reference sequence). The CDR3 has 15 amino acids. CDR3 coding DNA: TGCAGTGCTAGAGACGAGCGGTGGGGTATGGAGACCCAGTACTTC. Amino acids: CSARDERWGMETQYF.

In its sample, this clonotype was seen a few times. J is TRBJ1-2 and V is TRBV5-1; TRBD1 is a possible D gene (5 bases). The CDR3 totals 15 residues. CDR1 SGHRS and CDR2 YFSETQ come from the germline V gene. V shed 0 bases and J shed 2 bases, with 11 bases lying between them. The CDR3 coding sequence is TGCGCCAGCAGCTTGGTAGCAGGGACCAACTATGGCTACACCTTC. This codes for CASSLVAGTNYGYTF.

CDR3: CASSLGGGGNGYTF. The CDR3 DNA reads as TGTGCCAGCAGCTTAGGCGGAGGGGGGAATGGCTACACCTTC. The chain joins TRBV7-6 to TRBJ1-2; the D gene is possibly TRBD1 (6 bases). Germline CDR1 SGHVS, CDR2 FNYEAQ. V was pared by 1 base and J by 6 bases, with 12 bases between. This CDR3 spans 14 amino acids. The whole variable domain, remainder taken from reference TRBV7-6 and TRBJ1-2, is GAGVSQSPRYKVTKRGQDVALRCDPISGHVSLYWYRQALGQGPEFLTYFNYEAQQDKSGLPNDRFSAERPEGSISTLTIQRTEQRDSAMYRCASSLGGGGNGYTFGSGTRLTVV.

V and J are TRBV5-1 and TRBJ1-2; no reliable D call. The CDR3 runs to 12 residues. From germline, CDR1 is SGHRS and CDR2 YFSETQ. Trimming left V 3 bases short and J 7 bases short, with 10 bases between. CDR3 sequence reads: CASSYEGFGYTF. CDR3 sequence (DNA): TGCGCCAGCAGCTATGAGGGTTTTGGCTACACCTTC.

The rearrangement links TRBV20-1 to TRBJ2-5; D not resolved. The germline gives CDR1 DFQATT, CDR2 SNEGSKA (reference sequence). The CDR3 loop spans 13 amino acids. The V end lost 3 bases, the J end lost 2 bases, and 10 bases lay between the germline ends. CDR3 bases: TGCAGTGCTAGTTTAGGGCCTCAAGAGACCCAGTACTTC. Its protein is CSASLGPQETQYF.

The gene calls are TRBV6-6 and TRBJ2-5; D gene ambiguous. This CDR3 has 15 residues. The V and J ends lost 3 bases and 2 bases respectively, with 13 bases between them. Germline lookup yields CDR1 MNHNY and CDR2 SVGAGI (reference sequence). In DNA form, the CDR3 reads TGTGCCAGCAGTTATCGTCTGTACGGGCAAGAGACCCAGTACTTC. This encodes CASSYRLYGQETQYF.

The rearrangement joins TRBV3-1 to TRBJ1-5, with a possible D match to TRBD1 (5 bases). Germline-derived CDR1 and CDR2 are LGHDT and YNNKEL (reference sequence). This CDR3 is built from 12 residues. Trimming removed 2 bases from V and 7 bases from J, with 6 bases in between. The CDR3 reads CASSQSGQPQHF. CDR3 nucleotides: TGTGCCAGCAGCCAATCAGGGCAGCCCCAGCATTTT.